The entry below gives a single T cell receptor beta chain sequence along with its context. The junction does not match germline at one end; this may be a read error. This record comes from a study of cytomegalovirus exposure and HLA in healthy donors. The CDR3 contains 16 residues. Germline CDR1 SGHNT, CDR2 YYREEE (reference sequence). Here immunoSEQ multiplex PCR was the method, and the copy in TCRdb shows in-frame clones only, minus some. This sample carries about 360,000 clones, roughly 90% of them seen once, and the ten largest clones take 0.65% to 0.95%. This sequence originates from a woman between 18 and 30 years old in good health and CMV-seronegative. The sample consisted of PBMCs. The chain recombines TRBV5-4 with TRBJ2-1, with TRBD2 identical over 7 bases. CDR3 nucleotides: TGTGCCAGCAGCCCCCGGGGAGCGGGGTCCTTCAATGAGCAGTTCTTC. It codes for CASSPRGAGSFNEQFF.